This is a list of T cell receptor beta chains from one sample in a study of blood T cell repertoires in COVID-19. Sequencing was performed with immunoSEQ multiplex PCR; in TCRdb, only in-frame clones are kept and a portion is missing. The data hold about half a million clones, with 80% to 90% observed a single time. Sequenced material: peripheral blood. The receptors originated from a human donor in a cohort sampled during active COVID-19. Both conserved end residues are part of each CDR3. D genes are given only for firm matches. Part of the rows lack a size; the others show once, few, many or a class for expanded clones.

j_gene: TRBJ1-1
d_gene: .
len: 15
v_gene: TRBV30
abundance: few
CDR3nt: TGTGCCTGGAGTGCTCTAGGGGGTCTCGGCACTGAAGCTTTCTTT
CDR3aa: CAWSALGGLGTEAFF

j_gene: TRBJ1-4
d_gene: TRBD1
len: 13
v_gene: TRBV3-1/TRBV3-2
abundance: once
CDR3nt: TGTGCCAGCGGAGGGACAGGGATCGAAAAACTGTTTTTT
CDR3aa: CASGGTGIEKLFF

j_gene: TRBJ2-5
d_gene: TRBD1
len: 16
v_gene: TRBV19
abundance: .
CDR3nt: TGTGCCAGTAGTATTATCCCGGGACAGCCATCCGAGACCCAGTACTTC
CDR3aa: CASSIIPGQPSETQYF

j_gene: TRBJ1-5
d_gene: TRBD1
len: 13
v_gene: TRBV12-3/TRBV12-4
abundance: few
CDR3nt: TGTGCCAGCAGTGACAGGGACTGGCAGCCCCAGCATTTT
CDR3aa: CASSDRDWQPQHF

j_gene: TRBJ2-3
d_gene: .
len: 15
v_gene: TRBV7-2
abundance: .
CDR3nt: TGTGCCAGCAGCTTACAAGGAGCGGGCACAGATACGCAGTATTTT
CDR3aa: CASSLQGAGTDTQYF

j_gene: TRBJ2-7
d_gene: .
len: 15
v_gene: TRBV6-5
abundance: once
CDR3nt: TGTGCCAGCAGTTACTTAGGATCGCGGGATAGCGAGCAGTACTTC
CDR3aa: CASSYLGSRDSEQYF

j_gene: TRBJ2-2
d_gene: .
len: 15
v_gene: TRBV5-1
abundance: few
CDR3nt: TGCGCCAGCAGCTCTTCGGGGTATACCACCGGGGAGCTGTTTTTT
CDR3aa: CASSSSGYTTGELFF

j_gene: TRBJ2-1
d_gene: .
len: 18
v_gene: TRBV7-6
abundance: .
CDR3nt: TGTGCCAGCAGCTTAGTTAGTGGGCAGCGGGTGTCCTACAATGAGCAGTTCTTC
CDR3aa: CASSLVSGQRVSYNEQFF

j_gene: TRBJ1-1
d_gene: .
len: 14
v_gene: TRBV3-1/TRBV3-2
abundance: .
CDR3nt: TGTGCCAGCAGCCCCCGCAGCGCGAACACTGAAGCTTTCTTT
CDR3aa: CASSPRSANTEAFF

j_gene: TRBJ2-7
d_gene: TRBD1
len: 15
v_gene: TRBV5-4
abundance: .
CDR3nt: TGTGCCAGCAGCTCACCGGGACAGGGGTACCACGAGCAGTACTTC
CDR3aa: CASSSPGQGYHEQYF

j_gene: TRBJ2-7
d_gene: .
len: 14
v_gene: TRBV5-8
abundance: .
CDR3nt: TGTGCCAGCAGCTTGGCAGGGAAACCCTACGAGCAGTACTTC
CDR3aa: CASSLAGKPYEQYF

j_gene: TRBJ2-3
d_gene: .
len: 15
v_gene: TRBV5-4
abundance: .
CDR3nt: TGTGCCAGCAGCTCGACTAGTCAGGTCACAGATACGCAGTATTTT
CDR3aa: CASSSTSQVTDTQYF

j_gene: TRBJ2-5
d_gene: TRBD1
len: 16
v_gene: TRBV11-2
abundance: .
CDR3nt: TGTGCCAGCAGCTCCCGGGACAGGGGGCGATGGGAGACCCAGTACTTC
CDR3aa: CASSSRDRGRWETQYF

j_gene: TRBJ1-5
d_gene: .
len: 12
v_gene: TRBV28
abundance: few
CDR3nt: TGTGCCAGCAATGTACAGAATCAGCCCCAGCATTTT
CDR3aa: CASNVQNQPQHF

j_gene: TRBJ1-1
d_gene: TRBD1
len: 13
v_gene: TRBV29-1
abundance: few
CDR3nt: TGCACCGCTTGGACAGGGGACGGGACTGAAGCTTTCTTT
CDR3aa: CTAWTGDGTEAFF

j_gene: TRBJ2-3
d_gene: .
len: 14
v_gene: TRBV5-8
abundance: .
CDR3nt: TGTGCCAGCAGCCCCCGGGTAGTGGCAGATACGCAGTATTTT
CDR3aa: CASSPRVVADTQYF

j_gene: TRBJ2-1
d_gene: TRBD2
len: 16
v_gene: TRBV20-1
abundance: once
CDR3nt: TGCAGTGCTAGTTTAGCGGGAGGGCCCTCCTACAATGAGCAGTTCTTC
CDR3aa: CSASLAGGPSYNEQFF

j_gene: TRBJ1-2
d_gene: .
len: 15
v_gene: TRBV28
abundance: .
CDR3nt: TGTGCCAGCAGTTCACAGGCCCCCAGGAACTATGGCTACACCTTC
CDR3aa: CASSSQAPRNYGYTF

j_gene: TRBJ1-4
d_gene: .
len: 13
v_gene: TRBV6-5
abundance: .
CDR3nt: TGTGCCAGCAGTTACCTGACTAATGAAAAACTGTTTTTT
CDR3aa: CASSYLTNEKLFF

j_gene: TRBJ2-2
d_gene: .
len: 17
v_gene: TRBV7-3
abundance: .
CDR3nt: TGTGCCAGCAGCTCAAGGACGGGACAAGCTTTAGGGGAGGAGCTGTTTTTT
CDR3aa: CASSSRTGQALGEELFF

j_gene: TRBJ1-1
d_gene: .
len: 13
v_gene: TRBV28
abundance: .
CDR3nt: TGTGCCAGCAGTTACCCCGGGACTTCGAAAGCTTTCTTT
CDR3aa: CASSYPGTSKAFF

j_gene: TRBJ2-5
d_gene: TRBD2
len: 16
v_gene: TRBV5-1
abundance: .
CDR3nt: TGCGCCAGCAGCTTGGACCCCTTAGCGGGAGCAGAGACCCAGTACTTC
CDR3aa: CASSLDPLAGAETQYF

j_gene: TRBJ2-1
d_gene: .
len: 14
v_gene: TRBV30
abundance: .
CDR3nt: TGTGCCTTGAACCCGAGGAGTTGGTACAATGAGCAGTTCTTC
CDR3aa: CALNPRSWYNEQFF

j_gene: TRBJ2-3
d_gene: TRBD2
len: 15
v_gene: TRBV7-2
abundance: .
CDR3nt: TGTGCCAGCAGCAGTACCCGGGGGGGCACAGATACGCAGTATTTT
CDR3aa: CASSSTRGGTDTQYF

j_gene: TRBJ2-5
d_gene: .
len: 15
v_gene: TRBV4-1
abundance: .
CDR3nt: TGCGCCAGCAGCCGCCCGTCGCGGAAGGGGGAGACCCAGTACTTC
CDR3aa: CASSRPSRKGETQYF

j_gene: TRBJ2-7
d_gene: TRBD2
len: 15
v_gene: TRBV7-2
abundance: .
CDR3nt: TGTGCCAGCAGCTCTCTAGCGGGAGTCGATTACGAGCAGTACTTC
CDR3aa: CASSSLAGVDYEQYF

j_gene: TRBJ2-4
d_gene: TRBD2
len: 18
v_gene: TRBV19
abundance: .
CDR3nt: TGTGCCAGTAGTATAAAGGGACTAGCGGAGTTAGCCAAAAACATTCAGTACTTC
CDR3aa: CASSIKGLAELAKNIQYF

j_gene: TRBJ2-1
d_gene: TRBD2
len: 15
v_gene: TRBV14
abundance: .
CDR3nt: TGTGCCAGCAGCCCTTTAGCGGGTGTCTACAATGAGCAGTTCTTC
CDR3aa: CASSPLAGVYNEQFF

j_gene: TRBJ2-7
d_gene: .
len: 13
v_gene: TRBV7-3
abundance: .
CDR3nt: TGTGCCAGCAGCTTCGGGAGAACCTACGAGCAGTACTTC
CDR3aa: CASSFGRTYEQYF

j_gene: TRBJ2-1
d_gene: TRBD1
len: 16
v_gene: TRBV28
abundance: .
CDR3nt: TGTGCCAGCAGGTCGACAGGGGCCGTATTAGACAATGAGCAGTTCTTC
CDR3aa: CASRSTGAVLDNEQFF

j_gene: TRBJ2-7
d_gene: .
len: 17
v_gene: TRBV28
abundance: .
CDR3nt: TGTGCCAGCAGTTTCCTCGGTTGGGGCCAGAGCTCCTACGAGCAGTACTTC
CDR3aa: CASSFLGWGQSSYEQYF

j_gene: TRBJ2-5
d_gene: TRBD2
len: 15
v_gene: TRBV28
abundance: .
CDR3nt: TGTGCCAGCAGTTCCGGGACTAGCGTGCAAGAGACCCAGTACTTC
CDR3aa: CASSSGTSVQETQYF

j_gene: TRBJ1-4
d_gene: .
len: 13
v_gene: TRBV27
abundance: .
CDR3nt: TGTGCCAGCACCAATCTCGTCGGGGAAAAACTGTTTTTT
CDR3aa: CASTNLVGEKLFF

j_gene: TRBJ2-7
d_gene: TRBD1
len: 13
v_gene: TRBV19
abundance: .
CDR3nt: TGTGCCAGTAGTAGGGGGACAGGAGAGGAGCAGTACTTC
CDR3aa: CASSRGTGEEQYF

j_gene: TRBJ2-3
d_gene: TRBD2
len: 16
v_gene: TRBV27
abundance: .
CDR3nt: TGTGCCAGCAGTTCCCCACGGGGGGGGAATTTAGGTACGCAGTATTTT
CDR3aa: CASSSPRGGNLGTQYF

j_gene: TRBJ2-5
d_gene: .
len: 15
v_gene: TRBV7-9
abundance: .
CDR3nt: TGTGCCAGCAGCTATTTGCTCCTCAAGCGAGAGACCCAGTACTTC
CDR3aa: CASSYLLLKRETQYF

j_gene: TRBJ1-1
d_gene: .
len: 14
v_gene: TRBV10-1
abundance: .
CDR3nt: TGCGCCAGCAGCAGGGAGGTGCGGGACACTGAAGCTTTCTTT
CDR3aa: CASSREVRDTEAFF

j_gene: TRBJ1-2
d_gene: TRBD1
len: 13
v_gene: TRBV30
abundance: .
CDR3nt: TGTGCCTGGGGTGGACAGGGTACGAGTGGCTACACCTTC
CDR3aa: CAWGGQGTSGYTF

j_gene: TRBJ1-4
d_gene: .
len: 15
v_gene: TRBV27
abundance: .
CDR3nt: TGTGCCAGCAGTTTAAGGGCCTTCAGGGGCGAAAAACTGTTTTTT
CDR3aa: CASSLRAFRGEKLFF

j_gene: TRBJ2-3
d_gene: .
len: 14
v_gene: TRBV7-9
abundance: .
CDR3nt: TGTGCCAGCAGCTTAGGGCAGAACACAGATACGCAGTATTTT
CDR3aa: CASSLGQNTDTQYF

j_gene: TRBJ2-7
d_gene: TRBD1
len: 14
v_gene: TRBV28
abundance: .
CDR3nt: TGTGCCAGCAGTTCACCGGGACAGGGCCCCGAGCAGTACTTC
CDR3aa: CASSSPGQGPEQYF

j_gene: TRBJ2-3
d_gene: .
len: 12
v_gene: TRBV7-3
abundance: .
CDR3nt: TGTGCCAGCAGCTCCACCTATTCTACGCAGTATTTT
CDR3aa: CASSSTYSTQYF

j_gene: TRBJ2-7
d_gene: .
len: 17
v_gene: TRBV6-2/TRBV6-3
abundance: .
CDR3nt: TGTGCCAGCAGTTACTTATTAGGAGGACGGAGCTCCTACGAGCAGTACTTC
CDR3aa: CASSYLLGGRSSYEQYF